One sample yielded the 15 T cell receptor beta chains listed below, sequenced in a study of patients and donors after allogeneic stem cell transplantation. TCRdb ran MiXCR on the RT-PCR reads and lists one entry per CDR3 protein. The table has about a million distinct CDR3 sequences, more than 15% seen once. Sample: blood, either unsorted or a sorted T cell fraction (not recorded which). The receptors shown here come from a human donor who was either an allogeneic HSCT recipient or a stem cell or donor lymphocyte infusion donor (not recorded which). It is not recorded whose cells these are; they may come from a transplant donor.

This clonotype was seen more than once but under ten times. This rearrangement joins TRBV24-1 to TRBJ2-1; TRBD1 is a possible D gene (5 bases). The V end lost 1 base, the J end lost 4 bases, and 13 bases lay between the germline ends. Germline lookup yields CDR1 KGHDR and CDR2 SFDVKD. The CDR3 has 16 residues. This chain's CDR3 is CATSDFKGFRYNEQFF. For the CDR3, the DNA is TGTGCCACCAGTGATTTTAAGGGGTTTAGATACAATGAGCAGTTCTTC.

This chain connects TRBV3-1 to TRBJ2-5, with D unresolved. From germline, CDR1 is LGHDT and CDR2 YNNKEL (reference sequence). There are 16 residues in the CDR3. Trimming left V 0 bases short and J 2 bases short, with 13 bases between. The CDR3 region is CASSQERGQEQETQYF. As DNA, the CDR3 is TGTGCCAGCAGCCAAGAAAGAGGTCAGGAGCAAGAGACCCAGTACTTC.

CDR3: CAIGGLSGEQYF. CDR3 bases: TGTGCCATAGGGGGACTTTCCGGCGAGCAGTACTTC. The V and J genes are TRBV10-3 and TRBJ2-7; tentatively, D is TRBD1 or TRBD2 (6 bases each). The CDR3 is 12 residues long. Trimming left V 9 bases short and J 6 bases short, with 15 bases between. The germline CDR1 and CDR2 sequences are ENHRY and SYGVKD.

The sample holds a few counts of this clonotype. The rearrangement links TRBV5-1 to TRBJ1-1; 9 nucleotides line up with TRBD1. The germline V gene has CDR1 SGHRS and CDR2 YFSETQ. With 2 bases clipped from V and 9 bases from J, the junction kept 14 bases outside the gene matches. The length of the CDR3 is 16 residues. DNA of the CDR3: TGCGCCAGCAGCTTCCCCAGGACAGGGGCCAACGGAAAAGCTTTCTTT. Translating it yields CASSFPRTGANGKAFF.

This clonotype was seen a handful of times. The chain links TRBV3-1 to TRBJ1-1; the D is unclear. Germline values: CDR1 LGHDT, CDR2 YNNKEL (reference sequence). The CDR3 is 15 amino acids. Trimming took 0 bases from V and 6 from J, leaving 14 bases between them. The chain's CDR3 is CASSQDRSRNAEAFF. CDR3 nucleotide sequence: TGTGCCAGCAGCCAAGATAGGTCAAGAAATGCTGAAGCTTTCTTT.

V is TRBV6-5 and J is TRBJ2-3; the D gene is possibly TRBD2 (6 bases). Germline lookup yields CDR1 MNHEY and CDR2 SVGAGI. V was cut by 2 bases and J by 6 bases, with 12 bases left in between. The CDR3 contains 14 residues. The CDR3 region has the DNA TGTGCCAGCAGTTACCGGACTACCAGGGATACGCAGTATTTT. It translates to CASSYRTTRDTQYF.

The gene calls are TRBV18 and TRBJ2-5; unclear D gene. V was shortened by 2 bases and J by 2 bases, with 15 bases between the two germline ends. The germline gives CDR1 KGHSH, CDR2 LQKENI. This CDR3 region has 16 residues. The CDR3 protein is CASSPAEIFQQETQYF. As DNA, the CDR3 is TGTGCCAGCTCACCAGCGGAGATCTTCCAACAAGAGACCCAGTACTTC.

The J gene is TRBJ1-1, the V gene TRBV7-2; possibly TRBD1 for D (5 bases). V gave up 2 bases and J gave up 1 base, with 11 bases separating them. The CDR3 has 15 amino acids. Germline V gives CDR1 SGHTA, CDR2 FQGNSA. CDR3 region: CASSLYQTANTEAFF. For the CDR3, the DNA is TGTGCCAGCAGCTTATATCAGACAGCGAACACTGAAGCTTTCTTT.

In its sample, this clonotype was seen a few times. CDR3 DNA: TGTGCTAGTGGTTCGGGAAGGACAGGGAGGAGGGCAGATACGCAGTATTTT. Its protein product is CASGSGRTGRRADTQYF. V usage is TRBV12-5 and J usage is TRBJ2-3, with TRBD1 matching 8 bases. The CDR3 length is 17 residues. Germline CDR1 is LGHNT and CDR2 is FRNRAP. V trimming: 4 bases; J trimming: 4 bases; junction bases outside the gene matches: 13.

V gene TRBV20-1 combines with J gene TRBJ2-1; 11 bases map to TRBD2. Germline V gene sequence: CDR1 DFQATT, CDR2 SNEGSKA (reference sequence). Unmatched junction bases numbered 6, after V lost 6 bases and J lost 2 bases. The CDR3 spans 15 residues. This chain's CDR3 is CSAPRLAGPYNEQFF. The CDR3 region has the DNA TGCAGTGCCCCACGACTAGCGGGACCCTACAATGAGCAGTTCTTC.

The rearrangement links TRBV4-1 to TRBJ1-1; D is unresolved. CDR3 length equals 15 residues. V lost 0 bases, J lost 0 bases, and 8 bases lay in between. The germline V gene has CDR1 MGHRA and CDR2 YSYEKL. The CDR3 is CASSQDRQLNTEAFF. In nucleotides, the CDR3 is TGCGCCAGCAGCCAAGACCGCCAGCTGAACACTGAAGCTTTCTTT.

J is TRBJ1-5 and V is TRBV15, with 8 bases matching TRBD1. Germline CDR1 reads LNHNV; CDR2 reads YYDKDF (reference sequence). J lost 4 bases, V lost 1 base, and 3 bases had no gene match. The CDR3 has 15 residues. The CDR3 DNA is TGTGCCACCAGCAGAGGGACAGGGAAGAATCAGCCCCAGCATTTT. Protein: CATSRGTGKNQPQHF.

The rearrangement uses TRBV7-9 and TRBJ2-5; D unresolved. The CDR3 sequence is 14 residues long. V shed 4 bases and J shed 5 bases, with 14 bases lying between them. Looked up from germline, CDR1 is SEHNR and CDR2 is FQNEAQ (reference sequence). The CDR3 bases are TGTGCCAGCAGCTCGCCCGTCGGATGGGAGACCCAGTACTTC. Protein sequence: CASSSPVGWETQYF.

The chain combines TRBV10-3 with TRBJ2-1; either TRBD1 or TRBD2 may fit D (6 bases each). Trimming removed 11 bases from V and 6 bases from J, with 20 bases in between. The CDR3 runs to 14 residues. The germline V gene encodes CDR1 ENHRY and CDR2 SYGVKD. DNA of the CDR3: TGTGCCGCCGAGGGGGGCAGGGCCCGCAATGAGCAGTTCTTC. It codes for CAAEGGRARNEQFF.

This clonotype was picked up many times. The chain has TRBV5-1 and TRBJ2-2, with D tentatively TRBD1 or TRBD2 (5 bases each). V was clipped by 2 bases and J by 5 bases, with 16 bases between them. The CDR3 length is 16 residues. Germline CDR1 SGHRS, CDR2 YFSETQ. Here the CDR3 DNA reads TGCGCCAGCAGCTTTCTCGCCGGGACCCAAACCGGGGAGCTGTTTTTT. Its translation: CASSFLAGTQTGELFF. Complete variable domain (other parts from reference TRBV5-1 and TRBJ2-2): KAGVTQTPRYLIKTRGQQVTLSCSPISGHRSVSWYQQTPGQGLQFLFEYFSETQRNKGNFPGRFSGRQFSNSRSEMNVSTLELGDSALYLCASSFLAGTQTGELFFGEGSRLTVL.